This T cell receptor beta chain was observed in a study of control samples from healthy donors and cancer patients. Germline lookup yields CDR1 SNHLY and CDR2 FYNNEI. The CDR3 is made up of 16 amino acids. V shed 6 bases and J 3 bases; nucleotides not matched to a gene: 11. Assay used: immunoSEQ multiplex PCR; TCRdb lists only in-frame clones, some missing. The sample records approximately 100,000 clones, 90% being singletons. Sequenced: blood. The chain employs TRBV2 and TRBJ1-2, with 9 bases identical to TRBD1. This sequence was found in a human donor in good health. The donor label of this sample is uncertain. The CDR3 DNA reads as TGTGCCAGCAGCATTCAACGGACAGGGGAGGACTATGGCTACACCTTC. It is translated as CASSIQRTGEDYGYTF. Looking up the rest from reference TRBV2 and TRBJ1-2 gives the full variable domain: EPEVTQTPSHQVTQMGQEVILRCVPISNHLYFYWYRQILGQKVEFLVSFYNNEISEKSEIFDDQFSVERPDGSNFTLKIRSTKLEDSAMYFCASSIQRTGEDYGYTFGSGTRLTVV.